Below, 23 T cell receptor beta chains from the same sample are listed, as sequenced in a study of shared clonotypes between healthy human individuals. This table comes from immunoSEQ multiplex PCR, and its TCRdb copy is limited to in-frame clones, with some not included. The table records around 980,000 clones, around 78% of them present only once. Sequencing input: memory CD4+ T cells from PBMCs. Stated subset: CD45RA-negative fraction. The receptor source for this set is a man younger than 30 in good health. Some clones in this sample may be carry-over from other donors' samples.

The chain is built from TRBV9 and TRBJ2-3; a possible D gene is TRBD1 (5 bases). Per germline, CDR1 SGDLS and CDR2 YYNGEE. Trimming took 0 bases from V and 6 from J, leaving 17 bases between them. The CDR3 loop spans 16 amino acids. The CDR3 reads CASSVGVLMGLDTQYF. In nucleotides, the CDR3 is TGTGCCAGCAGCGTAGGAGTCCTGATGGGGCTTGATACGCAGTATTTT. Complete variable domain (other parts from reference TRBV9 and TRBJ2-3): DSGVTQTPKHLITATGQRVTLRCSPRSGDLSVYWYQQSLDQGLQFLIQYYNGEERAKGNILERFSAQQFPDLHSELNLSSLELGDSALYFCASSVGVLMGLDTQYFGPGTRLTVL.

The chain links TRBV6-1 to TRBJ2-7; 9 bases fit TRBD2. CDR3 length equals 15 residues. Germline values: CDR1 MNHNS, CDR2 SASEGT. Unmatched junction bases numbered 11, after V lost 6 bases and J lost 5 bases. The CDR3 DNA is TGTGCCAGCAGCGGTCTTAGCGGGAGTTCTGACGAGCAGTACTTC. Translation: CASSGLSGSSDEQYF.

V and J are TRBV5-6 and TRBJ2-7, with TRBD1 identical over 10 bases. This CDR3 region has 17 residues. Trimming took 5 bases from V and 0 from J; bases not matched to a gene: 11. CDR1 and CDR2 from the germline V gene are SGHDT and YYEEEE. DNA for the CDR3: TGTGCCAGCAGTCATCCGGGTTGGGACAGGGGCTCCTACGAGCAGTACTTC. Protein sequence: CASSHPGWDRGSYEQYF.

Note on this clone: The conserved phenylalanine or tryptophan is not found at the CDR3 terminus, so this likely reflects a read error. Because the CDR3's place on the DNA is in doubt, the DNA is left out and the CDR3 is given as listed by TCRdb. V gene TRBV5-6 combines with J gene TRBJ1-1; the table's D call TRBD1 went unverified against the DNA. Germline CDR1 reads SGHDT; CDR2 reads YYEEEE. The CDR3 comprises 14 residues, both ends counted. This CDR3 is CASSLVGPDTEASL.

The rearrangement links TRBV25-1 to TRBJ1-2; D is ambiguous. V lost 2 bases and J lost 2, with 18 bases in between. The CDR3 spans 17 residues. CDR1 and CDR2 from the germline V gene are MGHDK and SYGVNS. The CDR3 sequence is CASSERRRARWNYGYTF. The DNA of the CDR3 is TGTGCCAGCAGTGAAAGAAGAAGGGCGCGGTGGAACTATGGCTACACCTTC.

The chain carries TRBV18 and TRBJ1-5, with 7 bases that match TRBD1. CDR1 and CDR2 (germline): KGHSH, LQKENI. The CDR3 has 14 amino acids. J gave up 5 bases and V 6 bases, and 7 bases lay outside the gene matches. The CDR3 loop reads CASSLHRGDQPQHF. CDR3 DNA sequence: TGTGCCAGCTCTCTCCACAGGGGCGATCAGCCCCAGCATTTT.

CDR3 in DNA: TGTGCCAGCAGCCCTATTGCCGCAGCGGCCCCTCACGAGCAGTACTTC. It codes for CASSPIAAAAPHEQYF. The chain joins TRBV7-2 to TRBJ2-7; D is perhaps TRBD2 (5 bases). Germline V gene sequence: CDR1 SGHTA, CDR2 FQGNSA. The CDR3 totals 16 residues. The ends were cut back, 5 bases at V and 5 bases at J, with 22 bases in the middle.

As for this clone: A far bigger clonotype differs at one base, so this is likely a read error. The J gene is TRBJ1-4, the V gene TRBV5-6; D is unclear. The CDR3 spans 14 residues. Germline CDR1 and CDR2: SGHDT and YYEEEE. The CDR3 loop is CASSLAERNERLFF. The CDR3 DNA reads TGTGCCAGCAGCTTGGCTGAGCGTAATGAAAGACTGTTTTTT.

This chain links TRBV5-1 with TRBJ2-7, with 9 bases fitting TRBD1. The CDR3 sequence is 16 residues long. The germline CDR1 and CDR2 sequences are SGHRS and YFSETQ. V lost 2 bases to trimming and J lost 6 bases; unmatched junction nucleotides: 12. The CDR3 DNA reads TGCGCCAGCAGCTTCAACCCACAGGGGGCCGGTCGCGAGCAGTACTTC. Amino acid sequence: CASSFNPQGAGREQYF.

The chain joins TRBV7-2 to TRBJ2-1; D could derive from TRBD1 or TRBD2 (5 bases each). V lost 2 bases and J lost 3, with 11 bases in between. The germline V gene has CDR1 SGHTA and CDR2 FQGNSA. This CDR3 comprises 15 residues. This CDR3 is CASSLSRGLYNEQFF. The DNA of the CDR3 is TGTGCCAGCAGCTTATCCCGGGGCCTCTACAATGAGCAGTTCTTC.

The DNA of the CDR3 is TGTGCCAGCAGCTGGAGCCGGTCCCCTGAGGCCAACGTCCTGACTTTC. Protein product: CASSWSRSPEANVLTF. The J gene is TRBJ2-6, the V gene TRBV5-8; D unclear. The CDR3 totals 16 residues. Per the germline V gene, CDR1 is SGHTS and CDR2 is YDEGEE. Trimming removed 3 bases from V and 6 bases from J, with 16 bases in between. Together with reference TRBV5-8 and TRBJ2-6, the CDR3 gives the full variable domain: EAGVTQSPTHLIKTRGQQATLRCSPISGHTSVYWYQQALGLGLQFLLWYDEGEERNRGNFPPRFSGRQFPNYSSELNVNALELEDSALYLCASSWSRSPEANVLTFGAGSRLTVL.

The chain uses TRBV21-1 and TRBJ2-7; the table calls TRBD2, which could not be checked here. TRBV21-1 is flagged as a pseudogene. This CDR3 has 17 residues. The CDR3 coding sequence is TGTGCCAGCAGCTGGGGACTAGCGGCCCCACTCTCCTACGAGCAGTACTTC. Amino acid sequence: CASSWGLAAPLSYEQYF.

The chain couples TRBV9 to TRBJ2-7; TRBD2 matches 10 bases. Germline lookup yields CDR1 SGDLS and CDR2 YYNGEE. The J segment lost 0 bases and the V segment lost 2 bases, leaving 14 bases of the junction unmatched. The CDR3 length is 19 residues. In DNA, the CDR3 is TGTGCCAGCAGCGTTCAACCGGCTAGCGGGAGTTTCAGCTCCTACGAGCAGTACTTC. This translates into CASSVQPASGSFSSYEQYF.

This chain connects TRBV6-1 to TRBJ2-5, with D possibly being TRBD1 (6 bases). V lost 9 bases, J lost 0 bases, and 8 bases lay in between. This CDR3 spans 12 amino acids. From germline, CDR1 is MNHNS and CDR2 SASEGT. The CDR3 protein is CASSGDQETQYF. As DNA, the CDR3 is TGTGCCAGTTCAGGGGACCAAGAGACCCAGTACTTC.

V usage is TRBV4-2 and J usage is TRBJ2-1, with a possible D match to TRBD2 (5 bases). CDR3 length: 15 residues. V was cut by 4 bases and J by 4 bases, with 14 bases left in between. Germline values: CDR1 LGHNA, CDR2 YNFKEQ. The CDR3 DNA reads TGTGCCAGCAGCCTTACCAGCGGTGGGTACAATGAGCAGTTCTTC. Protein: CASSLTSGGYNEQFF.

The CDR3 DNA follows: TGTGCCGGACGGGGCTTTCTCACTCCCCCTACTAACTATGGCTACACCTTC. This codes for CAGRGFLTPPTNYGYTF. The chain recombines TRBV2 with TRBJ1-2, with a weak D call TRBD1 (5 bases). The CDR3 sequence is 17 residues long. CDR1 is SNHLY, CDR2 FYNNEI, per germline. V gave up 11 bases and J gave up 0 bases, with 25 bases separating them.

The chain has TRBV28 and TRBJ2-3, with TRBD2 as a possible D gene (5 bases). CDR1 and CDR2 from the germline V gene are MDHEN and SYDVKM. There are 15 residues in the CDR3. V lost 5 bases, J lost 3 bases, and 15 bases lay in between. The CDR3 nucleotides read TGTGCCAGCAGTCGACCGGGATACCGAACAGATACGCAGTATTTT. Translated: CASSRPGYRTDTQYF.

The V and J genes are TRBV18 and TRBJ2-7, with D maybe TRBD1 (5 bases). V was cut by 3 bases and J by 3 bases, with 15 bases left in between. The germline CDR1 and CDR2 sequences are KGHSH and LQKENI. The CDR3 has 15 residues. CDR3 protein: CASSPATGQSYEQYF. Written as DNA, the CDR3 is TGTGCCAGCTCACCCGCTACCGGACAAAGCTACGAGCAGTACTTC.

This clone was seen only once. V is TRBV28 and J is TRBJ2-7; no clear D gene. The CDR3 spans 13 residues. From germline, CDR1 is MDHEN and CDR2 SYDVKM. V was cut by 5 bases and J by 3 bases, with 11 bases left in between. CDR3 sequence reads: CASSTLSVYEQYF. DNA of the CDR3: TGTGCCAGCAGTACCTTGTCTGTCTACGAGCAGTACTTC.

This clone has more than one count but fewer than ten. This chain joins TRBV9 and TRBJ2-2, with TRBD2 as a possible D gene (5 bases). The V gene lost 4 bases and the J gene lost 7 bases, with 20 bases spanning the gap. This CDR3 region has 16 residues. Germline assignment: CDR1 SGDLS and CDR2 YYNGEE. The CDR3 region is CASSPRPGRDIGELFF. CDR3 DNA: TGTGCCAGCAGCCCCCGACCGGGAAGGGATATCGGGGAGCTGTTTTTT.

This chain uses TRBV6-5 with TRBJ1-2, with D unresolved. Germline CDR1 reads MNHEY; CDR2 reads SVGAGI. The CDR3 contains 14 residues. V was clipped by 4 bases and J by 1 base, with 10 bases between them. The CDR3 loop is CASSSVRSNYGYTF. In DNA form, the CDR3 reads TGTGCCAGCAGTTCTGTACGGAGTAACTATGGCTACACCTTC.

This CDR3 is CASRVAPGTEAFF. CDR3 DNA sequence: TGTGCCAGCAGAGTGGCCCCGGGGACTGAAGCTTTCTTT. The genes are TRBV2 and TRBJ1-1; D unresolved. V lost 6 bases to trimming and J lost 5 bases, with 13 bases between them. The CDR3 spans 13 residues. Per germline, CDR1 SNHLY and CDR2 FYNNEI.

The chain has TRBV5-5 and TRBJ1-1; D not certain. Looked up from germline, CDR1 is SGHKS and CDR2 is YYEKEE (reference sequence). CDR3 length: 18 amino acids. V dropped 0 bases and J dropped 0 bases, with 18 bases sitting between them. CDR3 sequence: CASSLVWQAKAMNTEAFF. The CDR3 DNA sequence: TGTGCCAGCAGCTTGGTCTGGCAGGCTAAGGCAATGAACACTGAAGCTTTCTTT.